A selection of T cell receptor beta chains follows, all from one sample in a study of shared clonotypes between healthy human individuals. Using immunoSEQ multiplex PCR, the repertoire was profiled, and TCRdb retains in-frame clones only, with some absent. The table shows 100,000 or so clones, with around 68% occurring only once. Sample: memory CD8+ T cells sorted from blood. Receptor source: a woman in her twenties or thirties in good health. CDR3s include the opening cysteine and the closing phenylalanine or tryptophan. Each record gives: D gene, V gene, clone size, J gene, CDR3 protein, CDR3 DNA. D genes are given only for firm matches. Clone sizes are given selectively: once, few, many, or a class where the clone is expanded.

>TRBD2|TRBV6-4|many|TRBJ2-2
CASRTSGSGSGELFF
TGTGCCAGCAGAACTAGCGGGAGTGGCTCCGGGGAGCTGTTTTTT
>.|TRBV4-1|many|TRBJ1-2
CASSQRPLQDLRDGYTF
TGCGCCAGCAGCCAAAGACCGTTACAGGACCTGAGGGATGGCTACACCTTC
>.|TRBV29-1|.|TRBJ1-1
CSVIMNTEAFF
TGCAGCGTGATAATGAACACTGAAGCTTTCTTT
>.|TRBV11-2|.|TRBJ2-1
CASSLGTSLDEQFF
TGTGCCAGCAGCCTTGGCACTAGTCTAGATGAGCAGTTCTTC
>.|TRBV7-9|.|TRBJ2-7
CASSLSTAIFYYEQYF
TGTGCCAGCAGCTTATCGACTGCAATCTTCTACTACGAGCAGTACTTC
>.|TRBV29-1|few|TRBJ2-1
CSVVIPPNNEQFF
TGCAGCGTTGTTATTCCGCCAAACAATGAGCAGTTCTTC
>.|TRBV6-7|once|TRBJ2-6
CASSGEWRIQSRANVLTF
TGTGCCAGCAGTGGAGAATGGCGTATTCAAAGTCGGGCCAACGTCCTGACTTTC
>.|TRBV7-2|.|TRBJ2-2
CASSLGVAGELFF
TGTGCCAGCAGCTTAGGGGTCGCCGGGGAGCTGTTTTTT
>.|TRBV5-1|.|TRBJ2-5
CASSLAGVGNQETQYF
TGCGCCAGCAGCTTGGCCGGGGTTGGGAACCAAGAGACCCAGTACTTC
>.|TRBV6-1|.|TRBJ1-1
CASSEEAGLSGTEAFF
TGTGCCAGCAGTGAAGAGGCGGGCCTATCGGGCACTGAAGCTTTCTTT
>.|TRBV2|few|TRBJ1-5
CASKGNSNQPQHF
TGTGCCAGCAAGGGGAATAGCAATCAGCCCCAGCATTTT
>.|TRBV6-4|few|TRBJ2-1
CASSDGGLSSAYNEQFF
TGTGCCAGCAGTGACGGGGGTCTTAGTAGTGCATACAATGAGCAGTTCTTC
>.|TRBV28|.|TRBJ2-3
CASSLAGRTDTQYF
TGTGCCAGCAGTTTAGCGGGGCGCACAGATACGCAGTATTTT
>.|TRBV6-4|.|TRBJ1-1
CASSDSTGDTPGTEAFF
TGTGCCAGCAGTGACTCGACGGGGGACACCCCTGGCACTGAAGCTTTCTTT
>.|TRBV28|.|TRBJ2-1
CAIREPFLNEQFF
TGTGCCATTAGAGAGCCCTTTCTGAATGAGCAGTTCTTC
>.|TRBV11-2|.|TRBJ1-3
CASSLVTTGNTIYF
TGTGCCAGCAGCTTAGTCACAACTGGAAACACCATATATTTT
>.|TRBV6-5|.|TRBJ2-7
CASSYIGGGEQYF
TGTGCCAGCAGTTACATCGGGGGCGGCGAGCAGTACTTC
>.|TRBV6-1|.|TRBJ2-5
CASSEVGYGSTAQYF
TGTGCCAGCAGTGAAGTAGGGTATGGGTCGACGGCCCAGTACTTC
>.|TRBV30|.|TRBJ2-4
CAWNPGVDDIQYF
TGTGCCTGGAACCCAGGGGTGGATGACATTCAGTACTTC
>TRBD1|TRBV28|.|TRBJ2-2
CASSLWDRENTGELFF
TGTGCCAGCAGTTTATGGGACAGGGAGAACACCGGGGAGCTGTTTTTT
>TRBD2|TRBV19|.|TRBJ2-7
CASRPTGGSSSYEQYF
TGTGCCAGTAGACCCACGGGGGGTTCTAGCTCCTACGAGCAGTACTTC
>.|TRBV25-1|.|TRBJ2-7
CASSESGREVNEQYF
TGTGCCAGCAGTGAATCGGGCAGGGAGGTCAACGAGCAGTACTTC
>TRBD1|TRBV12-5|.|TRBJ2-1
CASGLPGTGTYNEQFF
TGTGCTAGTGGTTTGCCAGGGACAGGGACCTACAATGAGCAGTTCTTC
>.|TRBV2|many|TRBJ1-1
CAISTGEAFF
TGTGCCATCAGCACAGGTGAAGCTTTCTTT
>.|TRBV28|.|TRBJ2-3
CASSFTDTQYF
TGTGCCAGCAGTTTCACAGATACGCAGTATTTT
>.|TRBV27|.|TRBJ2-7
CASSSGFYEQYF
TGTGCCAGCAGTTCAGGGTTCTACGAGCAGTACTTC